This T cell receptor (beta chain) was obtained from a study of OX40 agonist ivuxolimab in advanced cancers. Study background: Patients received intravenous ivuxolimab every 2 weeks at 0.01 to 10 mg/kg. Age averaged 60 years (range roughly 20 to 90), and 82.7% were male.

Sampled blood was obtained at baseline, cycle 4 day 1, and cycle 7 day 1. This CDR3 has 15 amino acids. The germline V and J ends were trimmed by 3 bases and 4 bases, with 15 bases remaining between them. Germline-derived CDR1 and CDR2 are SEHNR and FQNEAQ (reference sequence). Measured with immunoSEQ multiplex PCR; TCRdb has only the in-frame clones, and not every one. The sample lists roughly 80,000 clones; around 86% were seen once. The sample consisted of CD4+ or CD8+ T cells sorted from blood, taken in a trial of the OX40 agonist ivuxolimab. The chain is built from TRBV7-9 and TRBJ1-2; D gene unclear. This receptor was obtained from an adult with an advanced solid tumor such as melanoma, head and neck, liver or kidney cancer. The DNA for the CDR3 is TGTGCCAGCAGCTTCTCCTCGGTGGCTGGCTATGGCTACACCTTC. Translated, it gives CASSFSSVAGYGYTF.